This is a list of T cell receptor beta chains from one sample in a study of T cells after yellow fever vaccination. TCRdb passed the 5' RACE reads through MiXCR, listing each CDR3 protein once. Found here are around 500,000 distinct CDR3 sequences, roughly 22% of them singletons; the top ten hold about 16%. Sequenced material: PBMCs, taken 21 days after the first yellow fever vaccination. The receptors shown here come from a man aged 18 to 29 who received the YFV17D yellow fever vaccine. Both conserved end residues are part of each CDR3. The D gene is left open where the match is weak. Clone size is given for some rows only: seen once, a few or many times, or a class if the clone is expanded.

J | size | V | D | CDR3 | DNA
TRBJ1-1 | NA | TRBV25-1 | TRBD1 | CASSESVRGRGGVNTEAFF | TGTGCCAGCAGTGAATCAGTCAGGGGGCGAGGAGGTGTGAACACTGAAGCTTTCTTT
TRBJ2-7 | few | TRBV4-2 | NA | CASNPRSALYEQYF | TGTGCCAGCAACCCCCGCTCGGCGCTCTACGAGCAGTACTTC
TRBJ2-3 | NA | TRBV12-3/TRBV12-4 | NA | CASSTSGDRADTQYF | TGTGCCAGCAGCACTTCAGGGGATCGGGCAGATACGCAGTATTTT
TRBJ1-1 | NA | TRBV6-2/TRBV6-3 | TRBD1 | CATQGQGGTEAFF | TGTGCCACCCAGGGACAGGGTGGAACTGAAGCTTTCTTT
TRBJ2-7 | NA | TRBV2 | NA | CASSEGSSYEQYF | TGTGCCAGCAGTGAGGGTAGCTCCTACGAGCAGTACTTC
TRBJ1-2 | few | TRBV6-1 | NA | CASSPRTAVGGYTF | TGTGCCAGCAGCCCCCGGACAGCTGTAGGAGGCTACACCTTC
TRBJ2-1 | NA | TRBV29-1 | TRBD2 | CSAELAAVLNEQFF | TGCAGCGCCGAACTAGCGGCCGTCCTCAATGAGCAGTTCTTC
TRBJ2-5 | NA | TRBV7-2 | NA | CASSLDWVVPQYF | TGTGCCAGCAGCTTAGATTGGGTCGTCCCCCAGTACTTC
TRBJ2-5 | few | TRBV25-1 | NA | CASSEYREETQYF | TGTGCCAGCAGTGAATACAGGGAAGAGACCCAGTACTTC
TRBJ2-1 | few | TRBV20-1 | NA | CSAQDFEQFF | TGCAGTGCTCAGGATTTTGAGCAGTTCTTC
TRBJ2-7 | NA | TRBV20-1 | NA | CSAIDPGPSYEQYF | TGCAGTGCTATAGACCCCGGTCCTTCCTACGAGCAGTACTTC
TRBJ2-2 | NA | TRBV6-1 | NA | CASSGATLPAFVTGELFF | TGTGCCAGCAGTGGAGCCACCCTACCGGCCTTCGTCACCGGGGAGCTGTTTTTT
TRBJ2-2 | NA | TRBV20-1 | NA | CCARAETNANTGELFF | TGCTGTGCTAGAGCTGAGACGAACGCGAACACCGGGGAGCTGTTTTTT
TRBJ2-5 | few | TRBV5-1 | TRBD2 | CASSVERGSWRETQYF | TGCGCCAGCAGCGTGGAGCGGGGATCTTGGCGGGAGACCCAGTACTTC